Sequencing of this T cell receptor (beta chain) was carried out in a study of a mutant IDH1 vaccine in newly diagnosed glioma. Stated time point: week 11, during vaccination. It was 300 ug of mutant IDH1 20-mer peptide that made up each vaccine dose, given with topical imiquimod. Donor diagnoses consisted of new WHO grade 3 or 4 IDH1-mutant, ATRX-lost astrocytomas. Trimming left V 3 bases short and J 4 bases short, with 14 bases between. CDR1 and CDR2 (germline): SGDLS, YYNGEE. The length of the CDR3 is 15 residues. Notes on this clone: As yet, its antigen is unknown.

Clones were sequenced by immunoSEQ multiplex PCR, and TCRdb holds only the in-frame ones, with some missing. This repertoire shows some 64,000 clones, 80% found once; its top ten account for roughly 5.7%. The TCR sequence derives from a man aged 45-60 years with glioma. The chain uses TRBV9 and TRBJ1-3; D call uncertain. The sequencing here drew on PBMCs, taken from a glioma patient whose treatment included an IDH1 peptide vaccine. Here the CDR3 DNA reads TGTGCCAGCAGCGCCGGACTGTCCTCCGGAAACACCATATATTTT. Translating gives CASSAGLSSGNTIYF.